The present TCR beta chain was sequenced within a study of blood T cell repertoires in COVID-19. Across the whole study: Donors in the United States, Italy and Spain gave samples during acute or convalescent COVID-19.

Original handling: Nucleated cell number was recorded as an estimate derived from reference gene primer amplification. Profiled with immunoSEQ multiplex PCR; TCRdb holds only in-frame clones, not every one. V, J and clone size are taken as reported in that table, and D and trimming were inferred from the DNA itself. The sample includes about 320,000 clones, approximately 86% of them seen just once. This CDR3 contains 15 residues. Trimming took 4 bases from V and 2 from J; bases not matched to a gene: 6. Germline assignment: CDR1 MNHEY and CDR2 SMNVEV (reference sequence). The rearrangement uses TRBV27 and TRBJ1-2; 8 bases agree with TRBD1. The origin of this receptor is a woman aged 18-29 years who had recovered from COVID-19. The sample consisted of PBMCs or T cells enriched from blood (not recorded which). The CDR3 nucleotides read TGTGCCAGCAGTTCACTGGGACAGGAGAACTATGGCTACACCTTC. This gives the protein CASSSLGQENYGYTF.